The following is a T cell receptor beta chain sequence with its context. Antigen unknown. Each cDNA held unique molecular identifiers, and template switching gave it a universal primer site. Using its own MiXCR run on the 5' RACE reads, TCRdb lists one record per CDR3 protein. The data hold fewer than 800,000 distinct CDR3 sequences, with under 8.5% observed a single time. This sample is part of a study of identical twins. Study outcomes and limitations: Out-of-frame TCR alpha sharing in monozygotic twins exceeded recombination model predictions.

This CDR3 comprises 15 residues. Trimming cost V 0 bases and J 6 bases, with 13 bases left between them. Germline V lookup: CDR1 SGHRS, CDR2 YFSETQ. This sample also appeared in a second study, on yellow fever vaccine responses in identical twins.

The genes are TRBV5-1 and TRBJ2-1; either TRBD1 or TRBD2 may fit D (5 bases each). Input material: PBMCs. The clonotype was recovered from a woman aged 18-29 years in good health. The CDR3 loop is CASSLEGTWANEQFF. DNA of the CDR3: TGCGCCAGCAGCTTGGAAGGGACGTGGGCCAATGAGCAGTTCTTC.